This T cell receptor (beta chain) was sequenced in a study of CD8 T cells in ankylosing spondylitis. Study outcomes and limitations: Both synovial fluid and blood in reactive arthritis had previously been reported to carry some motif variants.

This clonotype was recorded at least ten times. The antigen remains undetermined. The germline V and J ends were trimmed by 2 bases and 2 bases, with 15 bases remaining between them. The CDR3 extends over 16 amino acids. Quantitative 5'-RACE was performed with molecular barcodes, and it yielded the TCR beta libraries. TCRdb fed the 5' RACE reads into MiXCR, producing one record per CDR3 protein. Among about 64,000 distinct CDR3 sequences, under 7.5% were seen once, and the ten largest hold around 4.5%. This receptor was taken from a male donor with ankylosing spondylitis. The gene calls are TRBV12-3 or TRBV12-4 and TRBJ1-1; possible D gene TRBD1, 5 bases. The sequenced material came from synovial fluid, either unsorted or a sorted T cell fraction (not recorded which). The CDR3 region has the DNA TGTGCCAGCAGTTTATGGGGGGAGTCGGGAAACACTGAAGCTTTCTTT. Amino acids: CASSLWGESGNTEAFF.